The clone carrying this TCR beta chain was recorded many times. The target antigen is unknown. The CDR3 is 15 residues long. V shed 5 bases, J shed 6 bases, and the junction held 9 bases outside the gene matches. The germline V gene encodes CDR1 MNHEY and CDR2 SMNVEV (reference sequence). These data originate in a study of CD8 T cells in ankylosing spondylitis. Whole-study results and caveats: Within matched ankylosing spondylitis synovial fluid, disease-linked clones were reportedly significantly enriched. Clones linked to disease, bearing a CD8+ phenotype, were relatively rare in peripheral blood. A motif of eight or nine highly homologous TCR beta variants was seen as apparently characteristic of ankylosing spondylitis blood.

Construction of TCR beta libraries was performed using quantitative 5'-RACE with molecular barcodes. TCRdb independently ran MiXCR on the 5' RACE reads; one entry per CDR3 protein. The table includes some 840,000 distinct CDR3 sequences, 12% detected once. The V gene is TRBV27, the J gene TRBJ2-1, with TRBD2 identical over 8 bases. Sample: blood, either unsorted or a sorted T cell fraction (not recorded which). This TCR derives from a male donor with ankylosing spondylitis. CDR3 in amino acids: CASSTNSGRGNEQFF. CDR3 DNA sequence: TGTGCCAGCAGTACTAACAGCGGGAGAGGCAATGAGCAGTTCTTC.